These 27 T cell receptor beta chains originate from one sample sequenced in a study of sequential checkpoint blockade in melanoma. Clones were read by immunoSEQ multiplex PCR, and TCRdb kept only the in-frame ones, dropping some. The sample has 15,000 to 20,000 clones; approximately 70% are singletons. As for treatment: randomized to nivolumab then ipilimumab (arm A) or the reverse (arm B). This sample comprised CD8+ T cells sorted from blood (inferred from file names), obtained from a patient given nivolumab and ipilimumab in sequence. The receptors here all came from a human donor with melanoma.

This chain links TRBV9 with TRBJ2-7, with 8 bases matching TRBD1. Germline V gene data show CDR1 as SGDLS and CDR2 as YYNGEE. Trimming took 4 bases from V and 0 from J; bases not matched to a gene: 9. This CDR3 is 16 amino acids long. The CDR3 sequence: CASSKEGQVSSYEQYF. DNA for the CDR3: TGTGCCAGCAGCAAAGAGGGACAGGTTAGCTCCTACGAGCAGTACTTC.

The chain links TRBV2 to TRBJ1-1; a possible D gene is TRBD1 (5 bases). The V end lost 8 bases, the J end lost 12 bases, and 13 bases lay between the germline ends. CDR1 and CDR2 (germline): SNHLY, FYNNEI. The length of the CDR3 is 10 residues. CDR3: CASLQGLPFF. In DNA form, the CDR3 reads TGTGCCAGCCTCCAGGGTTTGCCTTTCTTT. The full variable domain, with the rest looked up from reference TRBV2 and TRBJ1-1, is EPEVTQTPSHQVTQMGQEVILRCVPISNHLYFYWYRQILGQKVEFLVSFYNNEISEKSEIFDDQFSVERPDGSNFTLKIRSTKLEDSAMYFCASLQGLPFFGQGTRLTVV.

The chain links TRBV5-1 to TRBJ2-3, with 8 bases matching TRBD1. This CDR3 spans 16 amino acids. J was trimmed by 2 bases and V by 3 bases; bases with no gene match: 8. Germline values: CDR1 SGHRS, CDR2 YFSETQ. CDR3: CASSSRDRHHTDTQYF. The CDR3 DNA is TGCGCCAGCAGCTCTAGGGACAGGCATCACACAGATACGCAGTATTTT. The variable domain in full, completed from reference TRBV5-1 and TRBJ2-3, reads KAGVTQTPRYLIKTRGQQVTLSCSPISGHRSVSWYQQTPGQGLQFLFEYFSETQRNKGNFPGRFSGRQFSNSRSEMNVSTLELGDSALYLCASSSRDRHHTDTQYFGPGTRLTVL.

The chain carries TRBV10-1 and TRBJ2-1; possibly TRBD2 for D (6 bases). This CDR3 region has 16 residues. Germline values: CDR1 WNHNN, CDR2 SYGVQD (reference sequence). The germline V and J ends were trimmed by 4 bases and 0 bases, with 13 bases remaining between them. The CDR3 region is CASSVRAGSSYNEQFF. CDR3 DNA: TGCGCCAGCAGTGTCCGGGCGGGGAGCTCCTACAATGAGCAGTTCTTC.

The chain has TRBV9 and TRBJ2-5; 10 nucleotides line up with TRBD2. Germline CDR1 reads SGDLS; CDR2 reads YYNGEE. The CDR3 is 15 amino acids. The V and J ends lost 0 bases and 7 bases, in that order; junction bases with no gene match: 6. The CDR3 loop reads CASSVEEREGGTQYF. The DNA for the CDR3 is TGTGCCAGCAGCGTAGAGGAGCGGGAGGGCGGGACCCAGTACTTC.

The V gene is TRBV4-1, the J gene TRBJ1-5; perhaps TRBD1 as D (5 bases). The CDR3 runs to 15 residues. Trimming took off 2 bases at V and 2 bases at J, with 10 bases between the two ends. Germline V gene sequence: CDR1 MGHRA, CDR2 YSYEKL. CDR3 region: CASSQYRGGNQPQHF. The CDR3 DNA is TGCGCCAGCAGCCAATACCGGGGGGGCAATCAGCCCCAGCATTTT.

The J gene is TRBJ2-7, the V gene TRBV11-3; the match to TRBD2 covers 9 bases. After removal of 2 bases from V and 4 bases from J, the junction contained 12 bases not matched to a gene. This CDR3 region has 17 residues. Germline values: CDR1 SGHNT, CDR2 YENEEA. Here the CDR3 reads CASSLSRGTSQGYEQYF. Written as DNA, the CDR3 is TGTGCCAGCAGCTTATCAAGGGGGACTAGCCAAGGTTACGAGCAGTACTTC.

CDR3 sequence: CASSLGTSGYEQYF. The DNA of the CDR3 is TGTGCCAGCAGTTTAGGGACTAGTGGGTACGAGCAGTACTTC. The rearrangement links TRBV27 to TRBJ2-5; 8 nucleotides line up with TRBD2. The J call may be incorrect, as the DNA end agrees better with TRBJ2-7. Per germline, CDR1 MNHEY and CDR2 SMNVEV (reference sequence). This CDR3 spans 14 amino acids.

V usage is TRBV4-3 and J usage is TRBJ1-1; TRBD1 matches 9 bases. Trimming removed 4 bases from V and 4 bases from J; junction bases left unmatched: 7. CDR3 length: 15 amino acids. From germline, CDR1 is LGHNA and CDR2 YSLEER. The CDR3 loop is CASSPGQGRVTEAFF. CDR3 in DNA: TGCGCCAGCAGCCCGGGACAGGGTCGGGTCACTGAAGCTTTCTTT.

This chain connects TRBV5-5 to TRBJ2-5; TRBD1 aligns across 7 bases. Unmatched junction bases numbered 8, after V lost 4 bases and J lost 2 bases. The V gene's germline CDR1 is SGHKS and CDR2 YYEKEE (reference sequence). The CDR3 is 15 residues long. The CDR3 DNA sequence: TGTGCCAGCAGCCCCACTTGGGACAGTCAAGAGACCCAGTACTTC. It is translated as CASSPTWDSQETQYF.

The chain employs TRBV29-1 and TRBJ1-2, with TRBD1 matching 7 bases. The junction had 1 base not matched to a gene; V was cut back by 2 bases and J by 4 bases. The CDR3 contains 12 residues. CDR1 and CDR2 from the germline V gene are SQVTM and ANQGSEA. This CDR3 reads CSVEKGAYGYTF. DNA of the CDR3: TGCAGCGTTGAAAAGGGGGCCTATGGCTACACCTTC.

V gene TRBV7-9 combines with J gene TRBJ2-7; D gene unclear. This CDR3 contains 12 residues. With 5 bases removed from V and 0 bases from J, the gap between germline ends came to 5 bases. Per germline, CDR1 SEHNR and CDR2 FQNEAQ (reference sequence). The CDR3 loop reads CASSRSSYEQYF. CDR3 coding DNA: TGTGCCAGCAGCCGTAGCTCCTACGAGCAGTACTTC.

The CDR3 sequence: CASSIDSRLAGDEQYF. CDR3 in DNA: TGTGCCAGTAGTATAGATTCTCGACTAGCCGGTGACGAGCAGTACTTC. The genes are TRBV19 and TRBJ2-7; 7 nucleotides agree with TRBD2. CDR1 is LNHDA and CDR2 is SQIVND in the germline V gene (reference sequence). CDR3 length: 16 residues. V was clipped by 0 bases and J by 5 bases; unmatched bases: 10. The variable domain in full, with the rest retrieved from reference TRBV19 and TRBJ2-7, is DGGITQSPKYLFRKEGQNVTLSCEQNLNHDAMYWYRQDPGQGLRLIYYSQIVNDFQKGDIAEGYSVSREKKESFPLTVTSAQKNPTAFYLCASSIDSRLAGDEQYFGPGTRLTVT.

This clone appeared a single time. The rearrangement uses TRBV6-1 and TRBJ1-2; 7 bases line up with TRBD1. Looked up from germline, CDR1 is MNHNS and CDR2 is SASEGT. J was trimmed by 6 bases and V by 5 bases; bases with no gene match: 6. This CDR3 has 13 amino acids. This CDR3 reads CASSLTGSDGYTF. The CDR3 DNA follows: TGTGCCAGCAGTTTGACAGGGTCCGATGGCTACACCTTC.

The chain has TRBV10-2 and TRBJ1-2; 8 nucleotides match TRBD1. CDR3 length equals 15 residues. The germline V gene encodes CDR1 WSHSY and CDR2 SAAADI. V gave up 5 bases and J gave up 2 bases; unmatched junction bases: 7. The CDR3 loop reads CASSPVTGANYGYTF. For the CDR3, the DNA is TGCGCCAGCAGTCCCGTGACAGGGGCAAACTATGGCTACACCTTC.

The rearrangement links TRBV5-6 to TRBJ2-5; TRBD1 matches 7 bases. The CDR3 extends over 14 amino acids. CDR1 and CDR2 (germline): SGHDT, YYEEEE. With 0 bases clipped from V and 5 bases from J, the junction kept 4 bases outside the gene matches. CDR3 sequence: CASSLAQGVETQYF. In DNA, the CDR3 is TGTGCCAGCAGCTTGGCCCAGGGGGTGGAGACCCAGTACTTC.

This clone was picked up a small number of times. The chain uses TRBV7-3 and TRBJ2-7, with no clear D. Looked up from germline, CDR1 is SGHTA and CDR2 is FQGTGA. V lost 5 bases, J lost 6 bases, and 11 bases lay in between. The CDR3 loop spans 12 amino acids. This chain's CDR3 is CASSPSFSEQYF. CDR3 nucleotide sequence: TGTGCCAGCAGCCCCTCTTTCAGCGAGCAGTACTTC.

The V gene is TRBV10-3, the J gene TRBJ2-3; 9 bases map to TRBD1. Germline CDR1 reads ENHRY; CDR2 reads SYGVKD. The junction had 0 bases not matched to a gene; V was cut back by 6 bases and J by 8 bases. The CDR3 contains 11 residues. The CDR3 loop is CAIRDRGTQYF. CDR3 DNA sequence: TGTGCCATCAGGGACAGGGGTACGCAGTATTTT.

The chain is built from TRBV10-1 and TRBJ2-1, with 10 bases matching TRBD2. V dropped 3 bases and J dropped 8; count of bases not matched to a gene: 7. Germline CDR1 and CDR2: WNHNN and SYGVQD (reference sequence). This CDR3 region has 15 residues. CDR3 sequence: CASSDIAGGLHEQFF. In DNA, the CDR3 is TGCGCCAGCAGTGACATAGCGGGAGGTCTCCATGAGCAGTTCTTC.

The genes are TRBV4-3 and TRBJ2-1; D is possibly TRBD2 (6 bases). Germline CDR1 is LGHNA and CDR2 is YSLEER. Trimming took 0 bases from V and 7 from J, leaving 19 bases between them. The CDR3 runs 17 residues. The CDR3 region is CASSQDTIRDFKNEQFF. DNA of the CDR3: TGCGCCAGCAGCCAAGATACCATTAGGGACTTCAAAAATGAGCAGTTCTTC.

This clone is medium-sized in the sample. This chain connects TRBV7-3 to TRBJ2-7, with 12 bases that match TRBD1. Germline V lookup: CDR1 SGHTA, CDR2 FQGTGA. CDR3 length equals 16 residues. Trimming cost V 2 bases and J 2 bases; bases outside gene matches: 4. The CDR3 region is CASSLEGTGGTYEQYF. For the CDR3, the DNA is TGTGCCAGCAGCTTAGAAGGGACAGGGGGCACCTACGAGCAGTACTTC. Full variable domain (outside the CDR3, taken from reference TRBV7-3 and TRBJ2-7): GAGVSQTPSNKVTEKGKYVELRCDPISGHTALYWYRQSLGQGPEFLIYFQGTGAADDSGLPNDRFFAVRPEGSVSTLKIQRTERGDSAVYLCASSLEGTGGTYEQYFGPGTRLTVT.

V is TRBV4-2 and J is TRBJ2-5; the match to TRBD2 covers 11 bases. The J call is uncertain, as TRBJ2-7 better fits the DNA end. The CDR3 has 15 amino acids. The germline V gene encodes CDR1 LGHNA and CDR2 YNFKEQ. The CDR3 region is CASSPVAGGLDEQYF. CDR3 sequence (DNA): TGTGCCAGCAGCCCCGTAGCGGGGGGGCTGGACGAGCAGTACTTC.

Regarding this clone: At one boundary the junction diverges from the germline segment, which might be a read error. This sequence joins TRBV7-9 and TRBJ2-7; TRBD2 agrees at 11 bases. The CDR3 sequence is 15 residues long. Germline V gene lookup returns CDR1 SEHNR and CDR2 FQNEAQ (reference sequence). CDR3 protein: CASSQVLAGAHEQYF. CDR3 bases: TGCGCCAGCAGCCAAGTACTAGCGGGAGCGCACGAGCAGTACTTC.

The chain carries TRBV5-4 and TRBJ2-1, with D tentatively TRBD2 (7 bases). V shed 0 bases and J shed 8 bases, with 15 bases lying between them. CDR3 length: 15 residues. Germline V gene sequence: CDR1 SGHNT, CDR2 YYREEE (reference sequence). The CDR3 nucleotides are TGTGCCAGCAGCTTGGGGGGGGGCAGTTTGGATGAGCAGTTCTTC. It codes for CASSLGGGSLDEQFF.

The V call is TRBV14, the J call TRBJ2-7; D not resolved. Germline CDR1 and CDR2: SGHDN and FVKESK. V was trimmed by 0 bases and J by 2 bases, leaving 8 bases between them. The CDR3 consists of 14 residues. In DNA, the CDR3 is TGTGCCAGCAGCCAAGACAGTTTACCCTACGAGCAGTACTTC. It translates to CASSQDSLPYEQYF.

The chain combines TRBV4-3 with TRBJ1-6; unclear D gene. V shed 0 bases and J shed 7 bases, with 7 bases lying between them. The length of the CDR3 is 14 residues. Germline V gives CDR1 LGHNA, CDR2 YSLEER. CDR3 protein: CASSQEGGNSPLHF. For the CDR3, the DNA is TGCGCCAGCAGCCAAGAGGGAGGGAATTCACCCCTCCACTTT.

Relative to its sample, this clone is medium-sized. The CDR3 spells CASTEHRGLDTQYF. The CDR3 region has the DNA TGCGCCAGCACCGAACACAGGGGGTTAGATACGCAGTATTTT. The chain links TRBV23-1 to TRBJ2-3, with TRBD1 matching 8 bases. TRBV23-1 is sorted into the ORF group, with uncertain function. This CDR3 has 14 amino acids. The junction had 8 bases not matched to a gene; V was cut back by 7 bases and J by 5 bases.